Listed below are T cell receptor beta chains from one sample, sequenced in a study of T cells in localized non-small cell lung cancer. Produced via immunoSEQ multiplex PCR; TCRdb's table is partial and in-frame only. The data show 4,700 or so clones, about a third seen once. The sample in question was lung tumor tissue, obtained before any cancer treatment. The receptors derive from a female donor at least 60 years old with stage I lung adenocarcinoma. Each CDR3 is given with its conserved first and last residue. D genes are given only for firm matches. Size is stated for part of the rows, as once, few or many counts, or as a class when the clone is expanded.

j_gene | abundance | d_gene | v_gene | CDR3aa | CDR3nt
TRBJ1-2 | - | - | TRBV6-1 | CASSESTSYGYTF | TGTGCCAGCAGTGAAAGCACCTCCTATGGCTACACCTTC
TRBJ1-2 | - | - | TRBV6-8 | CASRPGGASYGYTF | TGTGCCAGCAGGCCCGGGGGCGCCAGCTATGGCTACACCTTC
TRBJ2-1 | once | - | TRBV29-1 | CSVYRFENEQFF | TGCAGCGTTTATAGATTTGAAAATGAGCAGTTCTTC
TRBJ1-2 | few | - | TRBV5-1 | CASSLAPSYYGYTF | TGCGCCAGCAGCTTGGCCCCCAGTTACTATGGCTACACCTTC
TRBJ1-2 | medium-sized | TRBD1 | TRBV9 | CASSDGTGGYGYTF | TGTGCCAGCAGCGATGGGACAGGGGGCTATGGCTACACCTTC
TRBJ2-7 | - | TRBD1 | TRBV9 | CASSATGTGHYEQYF | TGTGCCAGCAGCGCAACCGGGACAGGGCACTACGAGCAGTACTTC
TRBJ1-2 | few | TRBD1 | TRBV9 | CASDRGSHYGYTF | TGTGCCTCCGACAGGGGAAGTCACTATGGCTACACCTTC
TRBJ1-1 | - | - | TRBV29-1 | CSAGPAVMNTEAFF | TGCAGCGCCGGCCCCGCAGTCATGAACACTGAAGCTTTCTTT
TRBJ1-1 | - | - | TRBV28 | CASSAPTPNTEAFF | TGTGCCAGCAGCGCCCCGACACCGAACACTGAAGCTTTCTTT
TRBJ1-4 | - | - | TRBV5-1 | CASSLVPDNEKLFF | TGCGCCAGCAGCTTGGTGCCAGATAATGAAAAACTGTTTTTT
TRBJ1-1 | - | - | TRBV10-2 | CASRGTQGLGTEAFF | TGCGCCAGCAGGGGGACACAGGGCCTTGGCACTGAAGCTTTCTTT
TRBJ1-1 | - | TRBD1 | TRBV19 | CASSVGTGTEAFF | TGTGCCAGTAGTGTTGGGACAGGCACTGAAGCTTTCTTT
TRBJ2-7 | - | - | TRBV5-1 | CASSPGGRAGEQYF | TGCGCCAGCAGCCCTGGAGGCAGGGCGGGCGAGCAGTACTTC
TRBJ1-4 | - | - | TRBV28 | CASSGGLGEKLFF | TGTGCCAGTAGCGGGGGGCTGGGTGAAAAACTGTTTTTT
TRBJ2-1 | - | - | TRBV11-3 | CASSLEGNPYNEQFF | TGTGCCAGCAGCTTGGAGGGAAACCCCTACAATGAGCAGTTCTTC
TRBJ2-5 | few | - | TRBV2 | CASTDPRMQETQYF | TGTGCCAGCACCGATCCCCGCATGCAAGAGACCCAGTACTTC
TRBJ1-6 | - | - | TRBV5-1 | CASSLDTEIGPLHF | TGCGCCAGCAGCTTAGACACGGAGATAGGTCCCCTCCACTTT
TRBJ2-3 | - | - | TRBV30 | CALSATGTTDTQYF | TGTGCTTTATCAGCTACCGGAACCACAGATACGCAGTATTTT
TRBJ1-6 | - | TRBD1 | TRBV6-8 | CASSYDSGTASPLHF | TGTGCCAGCAGTTACGACTCTGGGACAGCCTCACCCCTCCACTTT
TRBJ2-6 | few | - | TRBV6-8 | CASSLGSSGANVLTF | TGTGCCAGCAGTTTGGGTAGCTCTGGGGCCAACGTCCTGACTTTC
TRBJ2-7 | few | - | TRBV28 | CASSLGRIYEQYF | TGTGCCAGCAGTTTGGGCAGAATTTACGAGCAGTACTTC
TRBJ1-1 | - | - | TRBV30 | CAWSPLGPGLRTEAFF | TGTGCCTGGAGTCCCCTTGGGCCAGGGCTCCGTACTGAAGCTTTCTTT
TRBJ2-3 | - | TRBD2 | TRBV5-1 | CASSLEPGGKADTQYF | TGCGCCAGCAGCTTGGAACCGGGAGGCAAAGCAGATACGCAGTATTTT
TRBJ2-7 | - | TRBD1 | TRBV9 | CASSFRQGPYEQYF | TGTGCCAGCAGCTTTAGACAGGGCCCCTACGAGCAGTACTTC
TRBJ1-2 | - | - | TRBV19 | CASSILPTVNYGYTF | TGTGCCAGTAGTATTTTACCGACGGTCAACTATGGCTACACCTTC
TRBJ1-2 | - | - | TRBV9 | CASSVDREGLGYTF | TGTGCCAGCAGCGTAGACAGGGAAGGTCTCGGCTACACCTTC
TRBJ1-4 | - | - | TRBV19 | CASSIGWGNNEKLFF | TGTGCCAGTAGTATTGGTTGGGGCAATAATGAAAAACTGTTTTTT
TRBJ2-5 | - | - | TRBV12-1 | CASSQPGTDGETQYF | TGTGCCAGCAGCCAACCCGGGACCGATGGGGAGACCCAGTACTTC